Below are 14 T cell receptor beta chains sequenced from a single sample in a study of T cells in Graves' hyperthyroidism and ophthalmopathy. TCR beta CDR3 regions were amplified from RNA. TCR CDR3 regions were first amplified by RT-PCR with HTBI primers. TCRdb used MiXCR to reprocess the multiplex PCR reads, holding one entry per CDR3 protein. The repertoire holds approximately 400,000 distinct CDR3 sequences, with approximately 18% as singletons. The material sequenced was blood. The receptors derive from a man aged 18 to 29 with Graves' ophthalmopathy.

This clonotype was observed a single time. The V call is TRBV15, the J call TRBJ1-4, with D unresolved. This CDR3 region has 17 residues. Trimming left V 4 bases short and J 5 bases short, with 20 bases between. Germline CDR1 LNHNV, CDR2 YYDKDF (reference sequence). Written as DNA, the CDR3 is TGTGCCACCAGCACTTTGACGGGAATTGACCCGAATGAAAAACTGTTTTTT. Its protein is CATSTLTGIDPNEKLFF.

This sequence joins TRBV28 and TRBJ1-5; 10 bases fit TRBD1. V was pared by 5 bases and J by 2 bases, with 6 bases of the junction left unmatched. Germline-derived CDR1 and CDR2 are MDHEN and SYDVKM. The CDR3 has 16 residues. The CDR3 here is CASSRPGTGGNQPQHF. The CDR3 DNA follows: TGTGCCAGCAGTCGCCCCGGGACAGGGGGCAATCAGCCCCAGCATTTT. Variable domain in full (rest from reference TRBV28 and TRBJ1-5): DVKVTQSSRYLVKRTGEKVFLECVQDMDHENMFWYRQDPGLGLRLIYFSYDVKMKEKGDIPEGYSVSREKKERFSLILESASTNQTSMYLCASSRPGTGGNQPQHFGDGTRLSIL.

This clonotype came up many times. V gene TRBV4-1 combines with J gene TRBJ2-1; tentatively, D is TRBD1 or TRBD2 (6 bases each). Trimming removed 1 base at V and 4 bases at J, with 11 bases between. Germline V gene lookup returns CDR1 MGHRA and CDR2 YSYEKL. This CDR3 has 15 residues. The CDR3 DNA sequence: TGCGCCAGCAGCCAAGGCACGGGGGCTTACAATGAGCAGTTCTTC. Translated: CASSQGTGAYNEQFF.

This clonotype was seen only a few times. CDR3 nucleotide sequence: TGTGCCAGCAGCTTGGTCTGGGGGACTACTAATTCACCCCTCCACTTT. Translating it yields CASSLVWGTTNSPLHF. The chain employs TRBV5-5 and TRBJ1-6; possible D gene TRBD1, 5 bases. The CDR3 runs to 16 residues. Trimming took off 0 bases at V and 6 bases at J, with 13 bases between the two ends. Germline V CDR1 and CDR2: SGHKS, YYEKEE (reference sequence).

The sample holds a few counts of this clonotype. The chain has TRBV5-4 and TRBJ2-7; 7 nucleotides agree with TRBD1. Germline V gives CDR1 SGHNT, CDR2 YYREEE (reference sequence). The CDR3 runs to 15 residues. V was clipped by 2 bases and J by 2 bases; unmatched bases: 7. This CDR3 reads CASSLRDSNPYEQYF. The CDR3 DNA reads TGTGCCAGCAGCTTACGGGACAGTAACCCCTACGAGCAGTACTTC.

This clonotype occurred many times. V gene TRBV6-1 combines with J gene TRBJ2-3, with D possibly matching TRBD2 (5 bases). The germline V gene has CDR1 MNHNS and CDR2 SASEGT. CDR3 length: 15 residues. The V gene lost 5 bases and the J gene lost 0 bases, with 12 bases spanning the gap. In DNA, the CDR3 is TGTGCCAGCAGTCCCACAGCGGTTAGCACAGATACGCAGTATTTT. Protein: CASSPTAVSTDTQYF.

Comment on this clonotype: The junction differs from germline at one of its ends, possibly a read error. The chain combines TRBV19 with TRBJ2-5; D is undetermined. Germline CDR1 LNHDA, CDR2 SQIVND (reference sequence). CDR3 length equals 16 residues. The CDR3 DNA reads as TGTGCCAGTAGTTTAGACGGACCCCCTTACCAAGAGACCCAGTACTTC. Its protein is CASSLDGPPYQETQYF. Full variable domain (remainder filled in from reference TRBV19 and TRBJ2-5): DGGITQSPKYLFRKEGQNVTLSCEQNLNHDAMYWYRQDPGQGLRLIYYSQIVNDFQKGDIAEGYSVSREKKESFPLTVTSAQKNPTAFYLCASSLDGPPYQETQYFGPGTRLLVL.

This rearrangement joins TRBV15 to TRBJ1-1; D ambiguous. The germline gives CDR1 LNHNV, CDR2 YYDKDF (reference sequence). Trimming took 1 base from V and 4 from J, leaving 19 bases between them. This CDR3 region has 17 residues. The CDR3 here is CATSRGEERLLGTEAFF. The CDR3 nucleotides are TGTGCCACCAGCAGAGGGGAGGAGAGGCTCCTCGGCACTGAAGCTTTCTTT.

Points on this clonotype: One end of the junction is discordant with germline, which a read error may explain. This chain links TRBV5-1 with TRBJ1-1; D is uncertain. The CDR3 length is 13 residues. CDR1 is SGHRS, CDR2 YFSETQ, per germline. In nucleotides, the CDR3 is TGTGCCAGCAGCTGGGTTGGGAACACTGAAGCTTTCTTT. Protein: CASSWVGNTEAFF.

This clonotype was detected only a few times. The V and J genes are TRBV12-3 or TRBV12-4 and TRBJ2-2; unclear D gene. Trimming took off 1 base at V and 1 base at J, with 7 bases between the two ends. CDR3 length equals 15 residues. CDR3 bases: TGTGCCAGCAGTTTAGAGCCAGAGAACACCGGGGAGCTGTTTTTT. The encoded protein is CASSLEPENTGELFF.

This chain connects TRBV4-1 to TRBJ1-2; possibly TRBD1 for D (5 bases). Germline V CDR1 and CDR2: MGHRA, YSYEKL. V was cut by 4 bases and J by 2 bases, with 14 bases left in between. This CDR3 contains 15 residues. For the CDR3, the DNA is TGCGCCAGCAGCCCGGCGCACAGGACGAACTATGGCTACACCTTC. This codes for CASSPAHRTNYGYTF.

This clonotype appeared many times. Written as DNA, the CDR3 is TGTGCCAGCAGCCCCCGGGTAGACACTGAAGCTTTCTTT. Translation: CASSPRVDTEAFF. This chain connects TRBV9 to TRBJ1-1; no clear D. V was cut by 4 bases and J by 3 bases, with 10 bases left in between. Germline V gives CDR1 SGDLS, CDR2 YYNGEE. The CDR3 spans 13 residues. The whole variable domain, remainder taken from reference TRBV9 and TRBJ1-1, is DSGVTQTPKHLITATGQRVTLRCSPRSGDLSVYWYQQSLDQGLQFLIQYYNGEERAKGNILERFSAQQFPDLHSELNLSSLELGDSALYFCASSPRVDTEAFFGQGTRLTVV.

The sample holds many counts of this clonotype. This chain links TRBV18 with TRBJ2-1, with 10 nucleotides matching TRBD1. The CDR3 has 16 amino acids. V was clipped by 2 bases and J by 6 bases; unmatched bases: 7. Looked up from germline, CDR1 is KGHSH and CDR2 is LQKENI. CDR3 sequence reads: CASSPRDRGPLNEQFF. CDR3 nucleotide sequence: TGTGCCAGCTCACCAAGAGACAGGGGGCCCCTCAATGAGCAGTTCTTC.

At least ten counts were recorded for this clonotype. The V gene is TRBV7-9, the J gene TRBJ2-3; weak D call: TRBD2 (6 bases). CDR1 and CDR2 (germline): SEHNR, FQNEAQ (reference sequence). Trimming removed 2 bases at V and 2 bases at J, with 14 bases between. CDR3 length: 16 amino acids. The CDR3 reads CASSLLGGTDTDTQYF. Here the CDR3 DNA reads TGTGCCAGCAGCTTATTAGGCGGGACTGACACAGATACGCAGTATTTT.